This T cell receptor beta chain is from a study of regulatory T cells in long-lasting Graves disease. Time point given: newly diagnosed GD, antithyroid drugs for less than 3 months. PBMC-extracted RNA yielded the TCR library. This clonotype has at least ten counts. Arm-PCR of CDR3 regions with iRepertoire HTBI primers generated TCR beta libraries. TCRdb re-analysed the multiplex PCR reads in MiXCR, keeping a single row per CDR3 protein. Altogether some 560,000 distinct CDR3 sequences are present, 15% to 20% being singletons, with the ten largest covering more than 20%. The V and J ends lost 3 bases and 2 bases respectively, with 10 bases between them. The CDR3 contains 14 residues. The germline V gene encodes CDR1 MNHGY and CDR2 SVAAGI. This sample was shared with a second study, whose subject was T cells in Graves' hyperthyroidism and ophthalmopathy.

The rearrangement uses TRBV6-9 and TRBJ1-1, with D possibly being TRBD1 (6 bases). The specimen comprised peripheral blood mononuclear cells (PBMCs), sampled at new diagnosis, from a patient treated with antithyroid drugs. The receptor was isolated from a woman aged 40-65 years with Graves disease. The CDR3 DNA is TGTGCCAGCAGTTACCTGGACAGAAACACTGAAGCTTTCTTT. Translated, it gives CASSYLDRNTEAFF.